The next 21 T cell receptor beta chains were all read from a single sample in a study of blood T cell repertoires in COVID-19. Profiling relied on immunoSEQ multiplex PCR, and the TCRdb table lists in-frame clones only, not all of them. The sample contains approximately 390,000 clones, nearly 90% of which appear only once. Sequenced material: PBMCs or T cells enriched from blood (not recorded which). Receptors were obtained from a woman aged 40 to 50 with acute COVID-19.

The chain is built from TRBV5-6 and TRBJ1-2, with TRBD1 matching over 8 bases. The V segment lost 2 bases and the J segment 4 bases; nucleotides outside the gene matches: 7. The CDR3 is made up of 15 amino acids. The germline V gene encodes CDR1 SGHDT and CDR2 YYEEEE. CDR3 nucleotides: TGTGCCAGCAGCTTAGGGACAGGCGAAGTCTATGGCTACACCTTC. It translates to CASSLGTGEVYGYTF.

The chain couples TRBV11-2 to TRBJ2-7; TRBD1 is a possible D gene (6 bases). CDR3 size: 14 residues. Germline CDR1 SGHAT, CDR2 FQNNGV. Between the trimmed V and J ends, which lost 6 bases and 0 bases, there was a span of 12 bases. The CDR3 sequence is CASSPDRSSYEQYF. CDR3 sequence (DNA): TGTGCCAGCAGTCCTGACAGGAGCTCCTACGAGCAGTACTTC.

The V and J genes are TRBV29-1 and TRBJ1-4; D gene ambiguous. The V gene's germline CDR1 is SQVTM and CDR2 ANQGSEA. CDR3 length: 11 residues. Between the trimmed V and J ends, which lost 4 bases and 8 bases, there was a span of 8 bases. CDR3 residues: CSVASQEKLFF. CDR3 sequence (DNA): TGCAGCGTTGCCAGTCAAGAAAAACTGTTTTTT.

The genes are TRBV11-2 and TRBJ1-1; 8 bases line up with TRBD1. The CDR3 length is 16 residues. The J segment lost 1 base and the V segment lost 5 bases, leaving 9 bases of the junction unmatched. Germline V lookup: CDR1 SGHAT, CDR2 FQNNGV. The CDR3 sequence: CASSPRPGTGNTEAFF. CDR3 DNA: TGTGCCAGCAGCCCTCGTCCCGGGACAGGGAACACTGAAGCTTTCTTT.

V usage is TRBV6-5 and J usage is TRBJ1-5; D is unresolved. The germline V gene has CDR1 MNHEY and CDR2 SVGAGI. V was clipped by 5 bases and J by 6 bases, with 8 bases between them. The CDR3 is made up of 12 amino acids. The CDR3 spells CASSLRGQPQHF. CDR3 DNA sequence: TGTGCCAGCAGTCTCCGGGGTCAGCCCCAGCATTTT.

This chain connects TRBV24-1 to TRBJ1-2; no reliable D call. V was cut by 6 bases and J by 3 bases, with 7 bases left in between. Germline CDR1 KGHDR, CDR2 SFDVKD. CDR3 size: 12 residues. The CDR3 sequence is CATSKGDYGYTF. CDR3 in DNA: TGTGCCACCAGTAAGGGAGACTATGGCTACACCTTC.

This clone was found a few times. This chain joins TRBV3-1 (or the pseudogene TRBV3-2) and TRBJ1-6; D gene ambiguous. Trimming left V 1 base short and J 10 bases short, with 11 bases between. The length of the CDR3 is 14 residues. Germline V gene lookup returns CDR1 LGHDT and CDR2 YNNKEL (reference sequence). Written as DNA, the CDR3 is TGTGCCAGCAGCCAAGGGGAGGGTAGGTCACCCCTCCACTTT. As protein: CASSQGEGRSPLHF.

The rearrangement joins TRBV6-1 to TRBJ1-4; D remains ambiguous. Germline V gene lookup returns CDR1 MNHNS and CDR2 SASEGT. V was clipped by 4 bases and J by 2 bases, with 8 bases between them. The CDR3 runs to 14 residues. Written as DNA, the CDR3 is TGTGCCAGCAGTGTGTACGGTACTAATGAAAAACTGTTTTTT. Residues: CASSVYGTNEKLFF.

The chain employs TRBV5-1 and TRBJ2-1; 7 bases map to TRBD1. The CDR3 totals 13 residues. Germline CDR1 and CDR2: SGHRS and YFSETQ. Trimming removed 5 bases from V and 3 bases from J; junction bases left unmatched: 2. As DNA, the CDR3 is TGCGCCAGCAGGCGGACAGGCTACAATGAGCAGTTCTTC. Protein product: CASRRTGYNEQFF.

The V and J genes are TRBV7-9 and TRBJ2-7; 8 nucleotides align to TRBD1. The germline V gene has CDR1 SEHNR and CDR2 FQNEAQ (reference sequence). J was trimmed by 2 bases and V by 1 base; bases with no gene match: 4. This CDR3 is built from 15 residues. CDR3 in DNA: TGTGCCAGCAGCTTAGGATCAGGGGGCACCTACGAGCAGTACTTC. It yields the protein CASSLGSGGTYEQYF.

This clone is a singleton in its sample. The chain links TRBV2 to TRBJ2-5, with 8 bases aligning to TRBD1. The ends lost 11 bases at V and 1 base at J; junction bases unmatched: 9. Germline-derived CDR1 and CDR2 are SNHLY and FYNNEI. The CDR3 contains 14 residues. The CDR3 region has the DNA TGTGCCTGCCCCGGACAGGGAGGCCAAGAGACCCAGTACTTC. Protein: CACPGQGGQETQYF.

The V call is TRBV3-1 (or the pseudogene TRBV3-2), the J call TRBJ2-7; 11 bases align to TRBD2. Germline V CDR1 and CDR2: LGHDT, YNNKEL (reference sequence). The CDR3 sequence is 13 residues long. Trimming removed 6 bases from V and 4 bases from J; junction bases left unmatched: 2. DNA for the CDR3: TGTGCCAGCAGGACTAGCGGGGAGTACGAGCAGTACTTC. Protein sequence: CASRTSGEYEQYF.

J is TRBJ2-2 and V is TRBV6-2 or TRBV6-3; possible D gene TRBD2, 7 bases. Germline values: CDR1 MNHEY, CDR2 SVGEGT. The germline V and J ends were trimmed by 2 bases and 4 bases, with 11 bases remaining between them. The CDR3 contains 15 residues. The chain's CDR3 is CASSYGGAGTGELFF. The CDR3 coding sequence is TGTGCCAGCAGTTACGGGGGGGCTGGCACCGGGGAGCTGTTTTTT.

The DNA of the CDR3 is TGCGCCAGCAGCCCAGGACAGGGCCCAAGCTATGGCTACACCTTC. Translating gives CASSPGQGPSYGYTF. The chain has TRBV5-1 and TRBJ1-2; 8 positions match TRBD1. In germline, CDR1 is SGHRS, CDR2 YFSETQ. The CDR3 extends over 15 amino acids. The V segment lost 4 bases and the J segment 4 bases; nucleotides outside the gene matches: 9.

The rearrangement joins TRBV6-5 to TRBJ1-3; D uncertain. The germline V and J ends were trimmed by 8 bases and 0 bases, with 5 bases remaining between them. Germline CDR1 is MNHEY and CDR2 is SVGAGI. The CDR3 covers 12 residues. The CDR3 DNA is TGTGCCAGCGCTAACTCTGGAAACACCATATATTTT. Translated, it gives CASANSGNTIYF.

The rearrangement uses TRBV5-1 and TRBJ2-7; D perhaps matches TRBD1 (9 bases). Germline-derived CDR1 and CDR2 are SGHRS and YFSETQ. The CDR3 has 16 residues. Trimming removed 4 bases at V and 3 bases at J, with 20 bases between. In DNA form, the CDR3 reads TGCGCCAGCAGCCCGGGGGGGACAGGGCCGCTCTACGAGCAGTACTTC. It specifies CASSPGGTGPLYEQYF.

The V gene is TRBV3-1 (or the pseudogene TRBV3-2), the J gene TRBJ2-3; tentative D call: TRBD1 (6 bases). The CDR3 contains 16 residues. Germline CDR1 LGHDT, CDR2 YNNKEL (reference sequence). V was shortened by 4 bases and J by 5 bases, with 19 bases between the two germline ends. CDR3 residues: CASSRGTLGHLDTQYF. Here the CDR3 DNA reads TGTGCCAGCAGCCGTGGGACATTGGGGCACCTAGATACGCAGTATTTT.

The J gene is TRBJ1-4, the V gene TRBV20-1; the D is unclear. This CDR3 is built from 11 residues. The V gene lost 5 bases and the J gene lost 8 bases, with 9 bases spanning the gap. Germline V gene sequence: CDR1 DFQATT, CDR2 SNEGSKA (reference sequence). CDR3 protein: CSAAYGEKLFF. DNA of the CDR3: TGCAGTGCTGCGTACGGGGAAAAACTGTTTTTT.

The chain employs TRBV7-9 and TRBJ1-2; 9 bases are shared with TRBD1. From germline, CDR1 is SEHNR and CDR2 FQNEAQ (reference sequence). The V segment lost 2 bases and the J segment 7 bases; nucleotides outside the gene matches: 2. The CDR3 sequence is 13 residues long. For the CDR3, the DNA is TGTGCCAGCAGCTTACGACAGGGGGTTGGCTACACCTTC. Encoded protein: CASSLRQGVGYTF.

CDR3 protein: CASSLVSQGTYGYTF. DNA for the CDR3: TGCGCCAGCAGCTTGGTGAGCCAGGGGACCTATGGCTACACCTTC. The chain is built from TRBV5-1 and TRBJ1-2; D perhaps matches TRBD1 (6 bases). Germline CDR1 reads SGHRS; CDR2 reads YFSETQ. Trimming took off 0 bases at V and 4 bases at J, with 13 bases between the two ends. This CDR3 contains 15 residues.

This chain uses TRBV19 with TRBJ1-2, with D hard to call. This CDR3 spans 15 amino acids. Germline CDR1 LNHDA, CDR2 SQIVND (reference sequence). V shed 7 bases and J shed 2 bases, with 17 bases lying between them. The CDR3 nucleotides are TGTGCCAGTACCCAAAGCCCCGGAGCAAACTATGGCTACACCTTC. Translated: CASTQSPGANYGYTF.